One sample yielded the 30 T cell receptor beta chains listed below, sequenced in a study of cytomegalovirus exposure and HLA in healthy donors. Assay: immunoSEQ multiplex PCR; the TCRdb copy retains only in-frame clones and omits some. Seen here are roughly 62,000 clones, roughly nine tenths observed once, and the top ten hold over 2%. Sequenced sample: PBMCs. The receptors stem from a woman aged 25 to 39 in good health and CMV-seronegative.

The rearrangement uses TRBV19 and TRBJ1-5; D unclear. V was shortened by 7 bases and J by 1 base, with 8 bases between the two germline ends. The CDR3 contains 13 residues. The germline V gene has CDR1 LNHDA and CDR2 SQIVND (reference sequence). Written as DNA, the CDR3 is TGTGCCAGTACCCCCTCCAGCAATCAGCCCCAGCATTTT. This gives the protein CASTPSSNQPQHF.

The chain combines TRBV5-1 with TRBJ1-1; D ambiguous. V dropped 1 base and J dropped 4 bases, with 17 bases sitting between them. From germline, CDR1 is SGHRS and CDR2 YFSETQ. The CDR3 length is 16 residues. The DNA for the CDR3 is TGCGCCAGCAGCTTGTCTTTTACGGGGTTGGGCACTGAAGCTTTCTTT. This gives the protein CASSLSFTGLGTEAFF.

The genes are TRBV4-2 and TRBJ2-1, with D hard to call. CDR1 is LGHNA, CDR2 YNFKEQ, per germline. Trimming stripped 0 bases from V and 7 bases from J, with 19 bases between. The CDR3 length is 17 residues. CDR3 sequence reads: CASSQDLTFLVANEQFF. The CDR3, as DNA: TGTGCCAGCAGCCAAGATCTGACCTTTTTGGTAGCAAATGAGCAGTTCTTC.

This chain links TRBV5-1 with TRBJ2-7; 11 positions agree with TRBD1. Germline trimming cut 4 bases from V and 2 bases from J; bases unmatched to any gene: 8. Germline V gene data show CDR1 as SGHRS and CDR2 as YFSETQ. This CDR3 is built from 16 residues. The CDR3 DNA is TGCGCCAGCAGCCTCTCCTCGGGACAGGGGGCCTACGAGCAGTACTTC. Translation gives CASSLSSGQGAYEQYF.

The CDR3 region is CASSLGSLSSYNEQFF. Written as DNA, the CDR3 is TGTGCCAGCAGCTTAGGTAGCCTTAGCTCCTACAATGAGCAGTTCTTC. The rearrangement links TRBV7-6 to TRBJ2-1, with unresolved D. Germline loops: CDR1 SGHVS, CDR2 FNYEAQ. V lost 1 base to trimming and J lost 0 bases, with 10 bases between them. The CDR3 runs 16 residues. Together with reference TRBV7-6 and TRBJ2-1, the CDR3 gives the full variable domain: GAGVSQSPRYKVTKRGQDVALRCDPISGHVSLYWYRQALGQGPEFLTYFNYEAQQDKSGLPNDRFSAERPEGSISTLTIQRTEQRDSAMYRCASSLGSLSSYNEQFFGPGTRLTVL.

Concerning this clone itself: Other DNA sequences within the sample encode an identical CDR3. V and J are TRBV28 and TRBJ1-4; no clear D gene. V dropped 3 bases and J dropped 0 bases, with 8 bases sitting between them. This CDR3 region has 15 residues. Germline V lookup: CDR1 MDHEN, CDR2 SYDVKM. The CDR3, as DNA: TGTGCCAGCAGTTTCGGCGGCGCAACTAATGAAAAACTGTTTTTT. Protein product: CASSFGGATNEKLFF.

The CDR3 region is CASSQDLRSNEQYF. The CDR3 DNA is TGTGCCAGCAGCCAAGATCTCCGCTCTAACGAGCAGTACTTC. The J gene is TRBJ2-7, the V gene TRBV14; no clear D gene. V lost 0 bases to trimming and J lost 5 bases, with 11 bases between them. The CDR3 covers 14 residues. Germline V gene data show CDR1 as SGHDN and CDR2 as FVKESK.

The chain employs TRBV7-3 and TRBJ2-1, with unresolved D. The CDR3 length is 16 residues. Trimming stripped 6 bases from V and 6 bases from J, with 21 bases between. Germline V gives CDR1 SGHTA, CDR2 FQGTGA. The CDR3 DNA reads TGTGCCAGCAGTCGTTCAGCTGGGCTCCAAGGCAATGAGCAGTTCTTC. Translation: CASSRSAGLQGNEQFF.

The V gene is TRBV29-1, the J gene TRBJ2-5, with 9 bases aligning to TRBD1. The CDR3 sequence is 14 residues long. The germline gives CDR1 SQVTM, CDR2 ANQGSEA. Trimming removed 6 bases from V and 5 bases from J; junction bases left unmatched: 10. CDR3 sequence (DNA): TGCAGCGTCTCAGACAGGGGGTTAGGGGAGACCCAGTACTTC. Protein sequence: CSVSDRGLGETQYF.

Comments on this clone: Compared with germline, one end of the junction differs, possibly owing to a read error. The rearrangement joins TRBV5-4 to TRBJ2-1; tentatively, D is TRBD1 (5 bases). The CDR3 is 12 residues long. The V gene's germline CDR1 is SGHNT and CDR2 YYREEE (reference sequence). The CDR3 protein is CASSLDTNEQFF. CDR3 sequence (DNA): TGTGCCAGCAGTTTGGACACGAATGAGCAGTTCTTC.

This clone was seen a few times. The chain uses TRBV30 and TRBJ1-5, with D uncertain. CDR3 size: 14 residues. Trimming left V 1 base short and J 1 base short, with 8 bases between. Looked up from germline, CDR1 is GTSNPN and CDR2 is SVGIG (reference sequence). CDR3: CAWSGQVSNQPQHF. The CDR3 DNA is TGTGCCTGGAGTGGCCAGGTCAGCAATCAGCCCCAGCATTTT.

In its sample, this clone was seen once. The CDR3 protein is CAWSGGQPGNTEAFF. The CDR3 region has the DNA TGTGCCTGGAGTGGGGGGCAGCCGGGGAACACTGAAGCTTTCTTT. V is TRBV30 and J is TRBJ1-1; D is perhaps TRBD1 (6 bases). CDR1 and CDR2 from the germline V gene are GTSNPN and SVGIG (reference sequence). Between the trimmed V and J ends, which lost 1 base and 1 base, there was a span of 13 bases. The CDR3 totals 15 residues.

The count of this clone is one. The chain has TRBV15 and TRBJ2-7; TRBD2 agrees at 8 bases. With V trimmed by 3 bases and J by 5 bases, 15 bases remained unmatched. This CDR3 comprises 17 residues. Germline CDR1 reads LNHNV; CDR2 reads YYDKDF (reference sequence). This CDR3 reads CATSRGTTSGGFDEQYF. In DNA, the CDR3 is TGTGCCACCAGCAGGGGAACTACTAGCGGTGGTTTCGACGAGCAGTACTTC.

The chain has TRBV2 and TRBJ1-3; D not certain. Germline CDR1 is SNHLY and CDR2 is FYNNEI. Trimming removed 6 bases from V and 1 base from J, with 13 bases in between. CDR3 length: 15 residues. This CDR3 reads CASRETEQSGNTIYF. DNA of the CDR3: TGTGCCAGCAGGGAAACAGAGCAGTCTGGAAACACCATATATTTT. Full variable domain (rest looked up from reference TRBV2 and TRBJ1-3): EPEVTQTPSHQVTQMGQEVILRCVPISNHLYFYWYRQILGQKVEFLVSFYNNEISEKSEIFDDQFSVERPDGSNFTLKIRSTKLEDSAMYFCASRETEQSGNTIYFGEGSWLTVV.

CDR3 DNA sequence: TGTGCCAGCAGTGAAGTTGACACGGGGGTGGATGAGCAGTTCTTC. It is translated as CASSEVDTGVDEQFF. The gene calls are TRBV6-1 and TRBJ2-1, with D perhaps matching TRBD2 (6 bases). The CDR3 consists of 15 residues. V gave up 1 base and J gave up 8 bases, with 15 bases separating them. CDR1 and CDR2 (germline): MNHNS, SASEGT.

V and J are TRBV6-4 and TRBJ2-3, with TRBD2 matching 10 bases. This CDR3 comprises 16 residues. J was trimmed by 6 bases and V by 4 bases; bases with no gene match: 10. Germline-derived CDR1 and CDR2 are MRHNA and SNTAGT. The CDR3 spells CASSAYTSGNRDTQYF. DNA for the CDR3: TGTGCCAGCAGTGCATATACTAGCGGGAATCGGGATACGCAGTATTTT.

The CDR3 here is CASRIGGRGANVLTF. As DNA, the CDR3 is TGTGCCAGCAGAATCGGGGGACGGGGGGCCAACGTCCTGACTTTC. The chain couples TRBV14 to TRBJ2-6; possibly TRBD2 for D (6 bases). The V end lost 6 bases, the J end lost 4 bases, and 13 bases lay between the germline ends. The CDR3 runs to 15 residues. Germline values: CDR1 SGHDN, CDR2 FVKESK.

V usage is TRBV5-6 and J usage is TRBJ2-1; 11 nucleotides line up with TRBD2. The CDR3 has 13 amino acids. J lost 7 bases, V lost 5 bases, and 2 bases had no gene match. Per germline, CDR1 SGHDT and CDR2 YYEEEE. The chain's CDR3 is CASRRLAGNEQFF. As DNA, the CDR3 is TGTGCCAGCAGAAGACTAGCGGGAAATGAGCAGTTCTTC.

The chain carries TRBV18 and TRBJ1-2; D gene ambiguous. This CDR3 has 15 amino acids. Trimming took off 3 bases at V and 0 bases at J, with 11 bases between the two ends. Germline lookup yields CDR1 KGHSH and CDR2 LQKENI. CDR3 sequence (DNA): TGTGCCAGCTCACCTGTGGCGGGAGCTAACTATGGCTACACCTTC. This sequence encodes CASSPVAGANYGYTF.

The V and J genes are TRBV27 and TRBJ1-5; TRBD1 agrees at 11 bases. Germline V CDR1 and CDR2: MNHEY, SMNVEV (reference sequence). Trimming at V came to 7 bases and at J to 0 bases, leaving 17 bases not matched to a gene. CDR3 length: 20 residues. CDR3 protein: CASKPWTGGGGDYSNQPQHF. Written as DNA, the CDR3 is TGTGCCAGCAAGCCGTGGACAGGGGGCGGTGGGGATTATAGCAATCAGCCCCAGCATTTT.

The chain employs TRBV7-9 and TRBJ2-2, with D unclear. V lost 3 bases, J lost 0 bases, and 2 bases lay in between. Per germline, CDR1 SEHNR and CDR2 FQNEAQ (reference sequence). The CDR3 extends over 13 amino acids. The CDR3 nucleotides are TGTGCCAGCAGCTTCACGAACACCGGGGAGCTGTTTTTT. It translates to CASSFTNTGELFF. Supplemented by reference TRBV7-9 and TRBJ2-2, the full variable domain reads DTGVSQNPRHKITKRGQNVTFRCDPISEHNRLYWYRQTLGQGPEFLTYFQNEAQLEKSRLLSDRFSAERPKGSFSTLEIQRTEQGDSAMYLCASSFTNTGELFFGEGSRLTVL.

This clone was counted once. The V and J genes are TRBV20-1 and TRBJ2-1, with D tentatively TRBD2 (5 bases). This CDR3 region has 11 residues. Trimming took 7 bases from V and 8 from J, leaving 12 bases between them. Germline-derived CDR1 and CDR2 are DFQATT and SNEGSKA (reference sequence). CDR3 coding DNA: TGCAGTGTCAACGGGGTTGATGAGCAGTTCTTC. It translates to CSVNGVDEQFF.

The rearrangement uses TRBV7-9 and TRBJ1-2; D is ambiguous. V shed 1 base and J shed 4 bases, with 7 bases lying between them. Per the germline V gene, CDR1 is SEHNR and CDR2 is FQNEAQ (reference sequence). This CDR3 has 13 amino acids. In nucleotides, the CDR3 is TGTGCCAGCAGCTTAGGCCAGTTCTATGGCTACACCTTC. Encoded protein: CASSLGQFYGYTF.

The rearrangement joins TRBV10-3 to TRBJ2-1; a weak D match, TRBD2 (6 bases). This CDR3 spans 14 amino acids. The germline CDR1 and CDR2 sequences are ENHRY and SYGVKD. Trimming left V 10 bases short and J 0 bases short, with 13 bases between. The CDR3 loop is CATRDGSSYNEQFF. In nucleotides, the CDR3 is TGTGCCACCCGGGACGGGAGCTCCTACAATGAGCAGTTCTTC.

The chain has TRBV19 and TRBJ2-7, with 7 positions matching TRBD2. The ends lost 7 bases at V and 0 bases at J; junction bases unmatched: 9. The CDR3 sequence is 15 residues long. Germline assignment: CDR1 LNHDA and CDR2 SQIVND (reference sequence). In nucleotides, the CDR3 is TGTGCCAGTATGGATGTGCGGGAGAGCTCCTACGAGCAGTACTTC. This gives the protein CASMDVRESSYEQYF.

The chain combines TRBV6-6 with TRBJ1-1; 7 bases are shared with TRBD1. J was trimmed by 3 bases and V by 5 bases; bases with no gene match: 6. Germline V gives CDR1 MNHNY, CDR2 SVGAGI (reference sequence). The CDR3 has 14 amino acids. CDR3 nucleotide sequence: TGTGCCAGCAGTACAGGGGAGTTAGACACTGAAGCTTTCTTT. Residues: CASSTGELDTEAFF.

V is TRBV7-9 and J is TRBJ2-7; 7 bases map to TRBD1. The CDR3 contains 19 residues. CDR1 SEHNR and CDR2 FQNEAQ come from the germline V gene (reference sequence). The J segment lost 6 bases and the V segment lost 4 bases, leaving 24 bases of the junction unmatched. The CDR3 sequence: CASSSLRPGQFHSPSEQYF. The CDR3 region has the DNA TGTGCCAGCAGCTCACTAAGACCGGGACAGTTCCATTCGCCTAGCGAGCAGTACTTC.

This clone was seen a handful of times. The chain couples TRBV7-2 to TRBJ2-5, with unresolved D. The germline gives CDR1 SGHTA, CDR2 FQGNSA. With 5 bases removed from V and 0 bases from J, the gap between germline ends came to 4 bases. CDR3 size: 12 residues. DNA for the CDR3: TGTGCCAGCAGCATATACCAAGAGACCCAGTACTTC. Protein product: CASSIYQETQYF.

The chain links TRBV27 to TRBJ2-4, with 8 bases fitting TRBD1. The V and J ends lost 6 bases and 4 bases, in that order; junction bases with no gene match: 8. This CDR3 spans 15 amino acids. The V gene's germline CDR1 is MNHEY and CDR2 SMNVEV (reference sequence). The CDR3 loop is CASREQGGGKNIQYF. The CDR3 bases are TGTGCCAGCAGGGAACAGGGGGGTGGTAAAAACATTCAGTACTTC.

The chain employs TRBV9 and TRBJ2-7; 9 bases are shared with TRBD2. V trimming: 0 bases; J trimming: 2 bases; junction bases outside the gene matches: 3. CDR1 is SGDLS, CDR2 YYNGEE, per germline. The CDR3 contains 15 residues. CDR3 in DNA: TGTGCCAGCAGCGTAGGGACTAGCGTAACCTACGAGCAGTACTTC. This gives the protein CASSVGTSVTYEQYF. The complete variable domain, with remaining parts taken from reference TRBV9 and TRBJ2-7, reads DSGVTQTPKHLITATGQRVTLRCSPRSGDLSVYWYQQSLDQGLQFLIQYYNGEERAKGNILERFSAQQFPDLHSELNLSSLELGDSALYFCASSVGTSVTYEQYFGPGTRLTVT.